These T cell receptor beta chains were read from a single sample in a study of T cell repertoires in cytomegalovirus infection. No antigen has been assigned to these receptors. TCRdb itself ran the reads through MiXCR, one entry per CDR3 protein. The table has some 940,000 distinct CDR3 sequences, approximately 31% seen once. The sequencing here drew on cultured CD8+ T cells from PBMCs, taken from culture after CMV antigen stimulation. Every receptor here comes from a human donor in good health (CMV status not recorded). Some clones in this sample may be carry-over from other donors' samples. Each CDR3 is given with its conserved first and last residue. Fields, in order: clone size, D gene, V gene, J gene, CDR3 protein, CDR3 DNA. D genes are given only for firm matches. Where a row states a size, it is once, few, many or the class of an expanded clone; other rows omit it.

abundance: many
d_gene: -
v_gene: TRBV5-1
j_gene: TRBJ1-4
CDR3aa: CASSLALGTTNEKLFF
CDR3nt: TGCGCCAGCAGCTTGGCCTTGGGTACAACTAATGAAAAACTGTTTTTT

abundance: few
d_gene: -
v_gene: TRBV15
j_gene: TRBJ2-2
CDR3aa: CATSREDMAGELFF
CDR3nt: TGTGCCACCAGCAGAGAAGACATGGCCGGGGAGCTGTTTTTT

abundance: few
d_gene: -
v_gene: TRBV13
j_gene: TRBJ1-1
CDR3aa: CASSWFRGSGGTEAFF
CDR3nt: TGTGCCAGCAGCTGGTTTCGGGGGTCGGGGGGCACTGAAGCTTTCTTT

abundance: -
d_gene: TRBD2
v_gene: TRBV4-1
j_gene: TRBJ2-6
CDR3aa: CASSQEMGGVSGANVLTF
CDR3nt: TGCGCCAGCAGCCAAGAAATGGGGGGGGTCTCTGGGGCCAACGTCCTGACTTTC

abundance: -
d_gene: -
v_gene: TRBV27
j_gene: TRBJ2-2
CDR3aa: CASSLSINSRGTGELFF
CDR3nt: TGTGCCAGCAGTTTATCGATAAACTCCAGGGGTACCGGGGAGCTGTTTTTT

abundance: -
d_gene: -
v_gene: TRBV7-9
j_gene: TRBJ1-2
CDR3aa: CASSLGGVVYYGYTF
CDR3nt: TGTGCCAGCAGCTTAGGCGGAGTCGTTTACTATGGCTACACCTTC

abundance: -
d_gene: -
v_gene: TRBV5-6
j_gene: TRBJ1-1
CDR3aa: CASSLGGGWEAEAFF
CDR3nt: TGTGCCAGCAGCTTGGGGGGGGGTTGGGAGGCTGAAGCTTTCTTT

abundance: -
d_gene: -
v_gene: TRBV19
j_gene: TRBJ1-1
CDR3aa: CASSTGGHTEAFF
CDR3nt: TGTGCCAGTAGTACGGGGGGCCACACTGAAGCTTTCTTT

abundance: -
d_gene: -
v_gene: TRBV6-8
j_gene: TRBJ1-1
CDR3aa: CASSLSLGANTEAFF
CDR3nt: TGTGCCAGCAGTCTCTCCCTGGGGGCGAACACTGAAGCTTTCTTT

abundance: -
d_gene: -
v_gene: TRBV7-6
j_gene: TRBJ1-2
CDR3aa: CASSLVQTVSHGYTF
CDR3nt: TGTGCCAGCAGCTTAGTCCAGACAGTATCCCATGGCTACACCTTC

abundance: few
d_gene: -
v_gene: TRBV12-3/TRBV12-4
j_gene: TRBJ1-6
CDR3aa: CASILGGQGGNSPLHF
CDR3nt: TGTGCCAGCATCTTGGGGGGGCAGGGAGGTAATTCACCCCTCCACTTT

abundance: -
d_gene: TRBD2
v_gene: TRBV10-3
j_gene: TRBJ2-3
CDR3aa: CAISPMTSPNVDTQYF
CDR3nt: TGTGCCATCAGTCCCATGACTAGCCCGAACGTAGATACGCAGTATTTT

abundance: -
d_gene: -
v_gene: TRBV20-1
j_gene: TRBJ1-4
CDR3aa: CSARDRRGPPGIF
CDR3nt: TGCAGTGCTAGAGACAGGCGGGGGCCACCGGGGATTTTT

abundance: -
d_gene: -
v_gene: TRBV15
j_gene: TRBJ2-3
CDR3aa: CATSGGGAPTDTQYF
CDR3nt: TGTGCCACCAGCGGGGGTGGGGCCCCCACAGATACGCAGTATTTT

abundance: many
d_gene: -
v_gene: TRBV7-6
j_gene: TRBJ2-6
CDR3aa: CASSISSGANVLTF
CDR3nt: TGTGCCAGCAGCATTAGCTCTGGGGCCAACGTCCTGACTTTC

abundance: few
d_gene: -
v_gene: TRBV6-6
j_gene: TRBJ2-1
CDR3aa: CASSYTGFDEQFF
CDR3nt: TGTGCCAGCAGTTACACAGGGTTTGATGAGCAGTTCTTC

abundance: -
d_gene: -
v_gene: TRBV7-9
j_gene: TRBJ1-2
CDR3aa: CASSFWPSRPGVINYGYTF
CDR3nt: TGTGCCAGCAGCTTTTGGCCCAGTCGGCCAGGGGTTATAAACTATGGCTACACCTTC

abundance: few
d_gene: TRBD2
v_gene: TRBV4-1
j_gene: TRBJ2-1
CDR3aa: CASSQPGGAGEQFF
CDR3nt: TGCGCCAGCAGCCAACCCGGGGGGGCCGGTGAGCAGTTCTTC

abundance: -
d_gene: -
v_gene: TRBV14
j_gene: TRBJ2-7
CDR3aa: CASSHDIRASYEQYF
CDR3nt: TGTGCCAGCAGCCACGATATAAGGGCATCCTACGAGCAGTACTTC

abundance: -
d_gene: -
v_gene: TRBV29-1
j_gene: TRBJ1-1
CDR3aa: CSVVGGGGTEAFF
CDR3nt: TGCAGCGTTGTTGGAGGGGGGGGGACTGAAGCTTTCTTT

abundance: -
d_gene: -
v_gene: TRBV6-6
j_gene: TRBJ1-6
CDR3aa: CASSEDSYNSPLHF
CDR3nt: TGTGCCAGCAGTGAGGACAGTTATAATTCACCCCTCCACTTT

abundance: few
d_gene: -
v_gene: TRBV7-9
j_gene: TRBJ2-2
CDR3aa: CASSGKGRHTGELFF
CDR3nt: TGTGCCAGCAGCGGTAAGGGACGGCACACCGGGGAGCTGTTTTTT

abundance: -
d_gene: TRBD1
v_gene: TRBV7-6
j_gene: TRBJ2-1
CDR3aa: CASSSGTGLNPYDEQFF
CDR3nt: TGTGCTAGCAGCTCAGGGACAGGGCTGAACCCCTACGATGAGCAGTTCTTC

abundance: -
d_gene: -
v_gene: TRBV6-1
j_gene: TRBJ1-1
CDR3aa: CASSVRQPSNTDAFF
CDR3nt: TGTGCCAGCAGTGTTCGACAGCCCTCTAACACTGATGCTTTCTTT

abundance: -
d_gene: -
v_gene: TRBV24-1
j_gene: TRBJ1-5
CDR3aa: CATSLIRDSYQPQHF
CDR3nt: TGTGCCACCAGTTTAATCCGAGACAGTTATCAGCCCCAGCATTTT

abundance: -
d_gene: TRBD2
v_gene: TRBV9
j_gene: TRBJ2-1
CDR3aa: CASSVEPGLAGEKSSYNEQFF
CDR3nt: TGTGCCAGCAGCGTAGAACCTGGGCTAGCGGGGGAAAAGAGCTCCTACAATGAGCAGTTCTTC

abundance: few
d_gene: TRBD2
v_gene: TRBV6-6
j_gene: TRBJ2-2
CDR3aa: CASTPRGGESTGELFF
CDR3nt: TGTGCCAGCACTCCGCGCGGGGGTGAATCCACCGGGGAGCTGTTTTTT

abundance: -
d_gene: TRBD2
v_gene: TRBV6-1
j_gene: TRBJ2-3
CDR3aa: CASSVKRGVGDTQYF
CDR3nt: TGTGCCAGCAGTGTGAAGCGGGGGGTCGGGGATACGCAGTATTTT

abundance: -
d_gene: -
v_gene: TRBV4-1
j_gene: TRBJ2-2
CDR3aa: CASSQGPVTNTGELFF
CDR3nt: TGCGCCAGCAGCCAAGGGCCAGTGACCAACACCGGGGAGCTGTTTTTT

abundance: few
d_gene: -
v_gene: TRBV20-1
j_gene: TRBJ1-5
CDR3aa: CSARQGYFNQPQHF
CDR3nt: TGCAGTGCTAGACAGGGATATTTTAATCAGCCCCAGCATTTT

abundance: few
d_gene: -
v_gene: TRBV4-3
j_gene: TRBJ2-3
CDR3aa: CASSPVPSTDTQYF
CDR3nt: TGCGCCAGCAGCCCCGTCCCTAGCACAGATACGCAGTATTTT

abundance: many
d_gene: -
v_gene: TRBV4-1
j_gene: TRBJ1-2
CDR3aa: CASSLRNRDGYTF
CDR3nt: TGCGCCAGCAGCCTTAGGAACAGGGATGGCTACACCTTC

abundance: many
d_gene: -
v_gene: TRBV7-8
j_gene: TRBJ2-3
CDR3aa: CASSLARDSPSTDTQYF
CDR3nt: TGTGCCAGCAGCTTAGCGCGGGACAGTCCTAGCACAGATACGCAGTATTTT

abundance: few
d_gene: -
v_gene: TRBV27
j_gene: TRBJ2-2
CDR3aa: CASSLSEGGGELFF
CDR3nt: TGTGCCAGCAGTTTATCGGAGGGGGGCGGGGAGCTGTTTTTT

abundance: many
d_gene: TRBD1
v_gene: TRBV6-1
j_gene: TRBJ1-5
CDR3aa: CASSYGQGGQPQHF
CDR3nt: TGTGCCAGCAGTTACGGACAGGGGGGTCAGCCCCAGCATTTT

abundance: once
d_gene: -
v_gene: TRBV6-5
j_gene: TRBJ2-1
CDR3aa: CATGGDNYYNEQFF
CDR3nt: TGTGCCACTGGCGGGGACAACTATTACAATGAGCAGTTCTTC

abundance: -
d_gene: -
v_gene: TRBV6-2/TRBV6-3
j_gene: TRBJ2-4
CDR3aa: CASSYDGKNIQYF
CDR3nt: TGTGCCAGCAGTTACGACGGCAAAAACATTCAGTACTTC

abundance: -
d_gene: TRBD1
v_gene: TRBV29-1
j_gene: TRBJ1-2
CDR3aa: CSVDRGIYGYTF
CDR3nt: TGCAGCGTTGACAGGGGGATCTATGGCTACACCTTC

abundance: -
d_gene: -
v_gene: TRBV7-2
j_gene: TRBJ1-5
CDR3aa: CVSSRGGYSNQPQHF
CDR3nt: TGTGTCAGCTCAAGGGGAGGTTATAGCAATCAGCCCCAGCATTTT

abundance: -
d_gene: TRBD1
v_gene: TRBV6-6
j_gene: TRBJ2-7
CDR3aa: CVSSRDSLSEQYF
CDR3nt: TGTGTCAGCAGTCGGGACAGTCTTAGCGAGCAGTACTTC

abundance: many
d_gene: -
v_gene: TRBV7-2
j_gene: TRBJ2-3
CDR3aa: CASSYEGDGADTQYF
CDR3nt: TGTGCCAGCAGCTACGAGGGAGACGGGGCTGATACGCAGTATTTT

abundance: many
d_gene: -
v_gene: TRBV7-8
j_gene: TRBJ2-5
CDR3aa: CASSLAWETEQYF
CDR3nt: TGTGCCAGCAGCTTAGCTTGGGAGACGGAACAGTACTTC

abundance: many
d_gene: TRBD1
v_gene: TRBV7-9
j_gene: TRBJ2-1
CDR3aa: CANYRDSQFF
CDR3nt: TGTGCCAACTACAGGGACAGTCAGTTCTTC

abundance: few
d_gene: TRBD1
v_gene: TRBV2
j_gene: TRBJ2-7
CDR3aa: CASSVQGQGRISYEQYF
CDR3nt: TGTGCCAGCAGTGTTCAGGGACAGGGGAGAATCTCCTACGAGCAGTACTTC

abundance: few
d_gene: TRBD1
v_gene: TRBV7-2
j_gene: TRBJ1-6
CDR3aa: CASSPGGSAVSPLHF
CDR3nt: TGTGCCAGCAGCCCAGGGGGCAGTGCAGTTTCACCCCTCCACTTT

abundance: many
d_gene: TRBD2
v_gene: TRBV7-9
j_gene: TRBJ2-1
CDR3aa: CASSLGAGYYNEQFF
CDR3nt: TGTGCCAGCAGCTTAGGAGCGGGGTATTACAATGAGCAGTTCTTC

abundance: -
d_gene: -
v_gene: TRBV3-1
j_gene: TRBJ2-1
CDR3aa: CASTVSGHNEQFF
CDR3nt: TGTGCCAGCACCGTATCTGGTCACAATGAGCAGTTCTTC

abundance: -
d_gene: -
v_gene: TRBV12-3/TRBV12-4
j_gene: TRBJ1-5
CDR3aa: CASNLGGVFSNQPQHF
CDR3nt: TGTGCCAGCAACCTAGGAGGCGTTTTTAGCAATCAGCCCCAGCATTTT

abundance: few
d_gene: TRBD1
v_gene: TRBV4-1
j_gene: TRBJ2-5
CDR3aa: CASSIRDRVIETQYF
CDR3nt: TGCGCCAGCAGCATCCGGGACAGGGTAATAGAGACCCAGTACTTC

abundance: many
d_gene: -
v_gene: TRBV7-6
j_gene: TRBJ2-1
CDR3aa: CASSLARRRGKNEQFF
CDR3nt: TGTGCCAGCAGCCTGGCTAGAAGACGGGGGAAAAATGAGCAGTTCTTC

abundance: many
d_gene: TRBD1
v_gene: TRBV6-5
j_gene: TRBJ1-1
CDR3aa: CASSYFTGGTTEAFF
CDR3nt: TGTGCCAGCAGTTACTTTACAGGGGGGACCACTGAAGCTTTCTTT

abundance: few
d_gene: -
v_gene: TRBV24-1
j_gene: TRBJ2-2
CDR3aa: CATMPSEGGELFF
CDR3nt: TGTGCCACCATGCCTTCTGAGGGAGGGGAGCTGTTTTTT

abundance: once
d_gene: TRBD1
v_gene: TRBV5-4
j_gene: TRBJ2-7
CDR3aa: CASRKTGNYEQYF
CDR3nt: TGTGCCAGCAGGAAGACAGGGAACTACGAGCAGTACTTC

abundance: -
d_gene: TRBD1
v_gene: TRBV13
j_gene: TRBJ2-1
CDR3aa: CASSPPRGQGNYNEQFF
CDR3nt: TGTGCCAGCAGCCCTCCTAGGGGACAGGGGAACTACAATGAGCAGTTCTTC

abundance: once
d_gene: -
v_gene: TRBV20-1
j_gene: TRBJ2-5
CDR3aa: CSARDPGETQYF
CDR3nt: TGCAGTGCTAGAGATCCAGGGGAGACCCAGTACTTC

abundance: -
d_gene: TRBD2
v_gene: TRBV24-1
j_gene: TRBJ2-1
CDR3aa: CATSDHRLSGTSSYNEQFF
CDR3nt: TGTGCCACCAGTGATCACCGTCTTAGCGGGACGAGCTCCTACAATGAGCAGTTCTTC

abundance: -
d_gene: -
v_gene: TRBV9
j_gene: TRBJ2-3
CDR3aa: CVSSFRQGITDTQYF
CDR3nt: TGTGTCAGCAGCTTCCGACAAGGGATCACAGATACGCAGTATTTT

abundance: -
d_gene: -
v_gene: TRBV27
j_gene: TRBJ2-7
CDR3aa: CASWERVAGHEQCF
CDR3nt: TGTGCCAGCTGGGAGAGGGTAGCTGGCCACGAGCAGTGCTTC

abundance: -
d_gene: -
v_gene: TRBV20-1
j_gene: TRBJ1-2
CDR3aa: CSASERPTNYGYTF
CDR3nt: TGCAGTGCTAGCGAGCGGCCCACTAACTATGGCTACACCTTC

abundance: -
d_gene: -
v_gene: TRBV29-1
j_gene: TRBJ2-7
CDR3aa: CSVSFAVTYEQYF
CDR3nt: TGCAGCGTCTCATTTGCGGTAACCTACGAGCAGTACTTC